This T cell receptor (beta chain) comes out of a study of vaccination and CD4 T cells after COVID-19 (dated by TCRdb to the early 2020s). Regarding the research as a whole: SARS-CoV-2 positivity had been established in the convalescent patients by nasal swab PCR, and mild disease was recorded in several of these patients and severe disease in one. Control cultures used a CEFX viral epitope pool as positive control, an HIV-1 Nef peptide pool as negative control, or no peptide. Post-COVID blood samples from convalescent patients were collected a median of roughly 100 days after diagnosis, with a range of roughly 30 to 170 days. Each participant got two doses of either the Pfizer-BioNTech BNT162b2 vaccine (n=8) or the Moderna mRNA-1273 vaccine (n=2). The spike-specific CD4+ TCR repertoire was compared before and after mRNA vaccination in about nine COVID-19 convalescent patients and a handful of infection-naive healthy vaccine recipients. The convalescent cohort comprised six males and four females, including two Hispanic individuals, seven Caucasians, two Asians and one multiracial person. The time from the second vaccine dose to post-vaccine blood sampling had a median of roughly 70 days and ranged from about 12 to 241 days. Overlapping spike peptide pools from SARS-CoV-2 and from the common cold coronaviruses HCoV-NL63, HCoV-OC43 and HCoV-229E were used as culture stimuli.

Library creation used PCR. DNA from cultured CD4+ T cells underwent TCR sequencing with the Oncomine TCR Beta short-read assay at the Johns Hopkins FTIC core. Genomic DNA was extracted from the cultured CD4+ T cells with the QIAamp micro DNA kit. Oncomine TCR Beta libraries from cultured CD4+ T cells were pooled using unique dual indexes and sequenced on an Illumina iSeq 100. The original pipeline was this. Non-productive sequences were filtered out, and CDR3s that did not start with C, did not end with F or W, or were shorter than 7 amino acids were discarded. Antigen-specific clonotypes were identified with the MANAFEST web application by comparing peptide-stimulated wells with reference and other culture wells. To be called positive, a clone needed an FDR below 0.05, an odds ratio above 5, and a productive frequency above 0.1% in at least two of three replicate wells. Cross-reactive clonotypes were defined as significantly expanded in both SARS-CoV-2 spike wells and at least one common cold coronavirus spike condition. CDR3 homology was assessed with Levenshtein distances (stringdist) and unrooted phylogenetic trees (ape) in R version 3.6.1. TCRdb cleaned the public reads at Q25 with fastp, built clones with MiXCR and kept in-frame beta chains. All rows with the same CDR3 protein become a single entry with the most common DNA and genes. The V and J calls shown here were made by TCRdb, not taken from the authors' results. A total of under 20,000 distinct CDR3 sequences appear in this sample, 51% of them only once. The ten largest clones add up to 9.5% to 13% of the sample.

Beyond this particular receptor, the publication reports: Of the vaccine-specific clones in convalescent patients, 304 of 307, or nearly all, reacted only to SARS-CoV-2 spike and did not cross-react with common cold coronaviruses. Among convalescent patients, a median about 86% of the SARS-CoV-2-reactive clones seen after vaccination appeared only after vaccination, which suggests priming specific to the vaccine. Only a relatively small number of convalescent patients were included in the study, and early timepoints following natural infection were not analyzed. An increase in the median number of SARS-CoV-2-reactive clonotypes from 20 to 25 after infection to 38 after vaccination was observed, but the change was not found to be significant.

The CDR1 and CDR2 encoded by the germline V gene (reference sequence) are DFQATT and SNEGSKA. The CDR3 holds 15 amino acids from the cysteine to the phenylalanine. Only CDR3 DNA is held: 45 bases, read in frame from base 1. Sample treatment or condition, as interpreted from the label and publication: approximately nine-day PBMC culture with coronavirus spike peptide pools or control peptides (ViraFEST assay). The study used the ViraFEST assay, which expanded antigen-specific T cells with peptide pools and then identified expanded clonotypes by TCR sequencing. The convalescent patients' positive SARS-CoV-2 PCR tests fell between March and December 2020, which was before the Alpha, Beta and Delta variants emerged in the United States. PBMCs were cultured at roughly 1.8 million per well in IMDM supplemented with roughly 5% human AB serum and around 10 IU/ml IL-2, with around 10 ug/ml peptide pools added. On days 3 and 7, half of the culture medium was replaced with fresh IL-2-containing medium. Once the cells had been in culture for around ten days, the EasySep CD4+ T cell isolation kit was used to isolate CD4+ T cells by negative selection. Ficoll-Paque Plus gradient centrifugation was used to isolate PBMCs from whole blood, and the isolated PBMCs were then either used fresh or cryopreserved at -140C. In general, triplicate wells were set up for every culture condition.

Note on this clonotype: What antigen it recognizes has not been identified. Base qualities are not recorded, but no much larger clone differs from it by a single base.

The source was CD4+ T cells from blood, cultured in vitro, collected before SARS-CoV-2 vaccination. The rearranged chain carries TRBV20-1 and TRBJ2-3; 9 central bases correspond to TRBD1. This TCR derives from a human donor who had recovered from COVID-19. The nucleotides are TGCAGCGTGCACGTAGGACAGGGGTTTTCAAATACGCAGTATTTT. Its product reads: CSVHVGQGFSNTQYF.